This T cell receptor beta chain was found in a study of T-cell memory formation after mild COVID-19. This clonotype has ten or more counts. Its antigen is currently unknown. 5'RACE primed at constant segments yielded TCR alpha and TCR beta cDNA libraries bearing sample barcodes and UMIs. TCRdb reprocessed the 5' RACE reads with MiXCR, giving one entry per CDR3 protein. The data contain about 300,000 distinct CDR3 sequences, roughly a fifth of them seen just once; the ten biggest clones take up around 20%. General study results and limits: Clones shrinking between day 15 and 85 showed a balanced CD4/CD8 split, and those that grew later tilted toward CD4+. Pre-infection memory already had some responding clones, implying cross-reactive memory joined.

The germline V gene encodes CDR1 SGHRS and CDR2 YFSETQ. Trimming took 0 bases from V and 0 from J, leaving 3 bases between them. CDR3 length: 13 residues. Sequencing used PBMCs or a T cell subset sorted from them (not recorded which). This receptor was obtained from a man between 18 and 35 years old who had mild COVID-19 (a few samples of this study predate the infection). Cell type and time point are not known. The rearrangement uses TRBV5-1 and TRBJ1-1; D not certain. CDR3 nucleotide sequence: TGCGCCAGCAGCTTGGATTTGAACACTGAAGCTTTCTTT. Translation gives CASSLDLNTEAFF.